These T cell receptor beta chains were read from a single sample in a study of T-cell memory formation after mild COVID-19. TCRdb independently ran MiXCR on the 5' RACE reads; one entry per CDR3 protein. Of roughly 450,000 distinct CDR3 sequences listed, around a sixth are singletons. Sequencing used PBMCs or a T cell subset sorted from them (not recorded which). The receptors derive from an adult woman who had mild COVID-19 (a few samples of this study predate the infection). Cell type and time point are not known. Each CDR3 is given without its conserved first and last residue.

V	J	CDR3
TRBV5-5	TRBJ2-7	ASSSATGAALYEQY
TRBV27	TRBJ2-2	ASSLTPRRTGISTGELF
TRBV7-6	TRBJ2-1	ASSSQTGGSYNEQF
TRBV12-3/TRBV12-4	TRBJ1-2	ASSLTVRGSGYGYT
TRBV2	TRBJ1-2	ASFEGRGLFVSDYGYT
TRBV19	TRBJ1-1	ASVQRGGQNTEAF
TRBV19	TRBJ2-2	ASSIDGRGTGELF
TRBV11-2	TRBJ2-7	ASSLDLGNYEQY
TRBV6-2/TRBV6-3	TRBJ2-7	ASSITGGPYEQY
TRBV7-9	TRBJ2-3	ASSQFGDTQY
TRBV15	TRBJ2-1	ATSRTGTGPYNEQF
TRBV30	TRBJ1-1	AWSAGTGGISAF
TRBV4-2	TRBJ1-2	ASSQDPRGPNYGYT
TRBV11-2	TRBJ2-1	ASSLVTYNEQF
TRBV9	TRBJ1-1	ASSVGWTGGGTEAF
TRBV6-5	TRBJ1-5	ASRLPGTGGVDSNQPQH
TRBV5-1	TRBJ2-3	ASSSRTSGGDTQY
TRBV7-9	TRBJ2-7	ASSQGQAPGEQY
TRBV3-1	TRBJ2-3	ASSQVSGVSADTQY
TRBV12-3/TRBV12-4	TRBJ2-1	ASTWTSPSEQF
TRBV6-5	TRBJ1-5	ASRTSRGNQPQH
TRBV5-5	TRBJ2-1	ASSILAGGPGNEQF
TRBV7-3	TRBJ2-1	ASSLKHTGEQF
TRBV19	TRBJ1-1	ASSKPTGGVGNTEAF
TRBV18	TRBJ2-2	ASSPRGTANTGELF
TRBV20-1	TRBJ1-1	SAFKGTENTEAF
TRBV9	TRBJ2-1	ASSVYMTSGYNEQF
TRBV6-5	TRBJ1-4	ASARTLNEKLF
TRBV20-1	TRBJ2-7	SAPLRGRSREQY
TRBV4-2	TRBJ1-2	ASSQEVGGAGYGYT
TRBV12-5	TRBJ2-7	ASGLAAGGASYEQY
TRBV24-1	TRBJ2-5	ATSDTVVGETQY
TRBV24-1	TRBJ2-5	ATSEWGRETQY
TRBV5-1	TRBJ2-5	ASSFQSGSQETQY
TRBV20-1	TRBJ2-2	SARDGYTASTGELF
TRBV7-9	TRBJ1-1	ASSLVSGREAF
TRBV9	TRBJ1-4	ASSFQDSNEKLF
TRBV30	TRBJ2-3	AWSVGLAVITDTQY
TRBV6-6	TRBJ2-3	ASSYSTYRARVEDTQY
TRBV24-1	TRBJ2-2	ATGGRMNTGELF
TRBV19	TRBJ2-7	ASSMFGTVYEQY
TRBV5-1	TRBJ2-1	ASSLDLRGPGEQF
TRBV5-6	TRBJ2-1	ASSQGGDWTPQF
TRBV12-3/TRBV12-4	TRBJ2-3	ASSSGTSSTDTQY
TRBV4-1	TRBJ2-7	ASSQDLGQPFIAYEQY
TRBV6-6	TRBJ2-2	ASTDGKLGQKNTGELF
TRBV12-3/TRBV12-4	TRBJ1-2	ASTIDSGYGYT
TRBV27	TRBJ1-6	ATKDRGESPLH
TRBV5-5	TRBJ2-7	ASSPPLRLAGEQY
TRBV13	TRBJ2-3	ASLEFGGTDTQY
TRBV6-5	TRBJ2-7	ASSYSGQLYEQY
TRBV6-1	TRBJ1-3	ASSDLGQPGNTIY
TRBV7-8	TRBJ1-3	ASSLGLGSGNTIY
TRBV5-1	TRBJ2-5	ASSLEGGEETQY
TRBV4-3	TRBJ2-6	ASSQFVAAGVSGANVLT
TRBV4-2	TRBJ2-1	ASSQEGAGATGEQF
TRBV7-3	TRBJ2-1	ASSPAGGNEQF